Given below is one T cell receptor beta chain in context. Its antigen remains unidentified. The data were taken from a study of PD-1 blockade in mismatch repair-deficient tumors. Study as a whole: Patients had about 13 mismatch repair-deficient cancer types and were previously treated and progressing.

CDR1 is SGHTA and CDR2 is FQGNSA in the germline V gene. Trimming left V 5 bases short and J 4 bases short, with 9 bases between. The length of the CDR3 is 13 residues. General study findings and limits: Rapid post-treatment expansion, then contraction, generally preceding radiologic response, marked tumor-resident clones.

Libraries were prepared by immunoSEQ multiplex PCR; TCRdb keeps only in-frame clonotypes and omits some of them. This repertoire shows 90,000 to 120,000 clones, over 65% found once; its top ten account for around 6.5%. PCR or immunohistochemistry showed mismatch repair deficiency in every enrolled patient. This clonotype was obtained from an adult with mismatch repair-deficient cancer. The specimen comprised peripheral blood, sampled about 33 weeks after starting pembrolizumab. The chain carries TRBV7-2 and TRBJ2-1; D gene unclear. In DNA form, the CDR3 reads TGTGCCAGCAGCCCCCCGGCTTACAATGAGCAGTTCTTC. This encodes CASSPPAYNEQFF.